This T cell receptor (beta chain) is from a study of shared clonotypes between healthy human individuals. Across the study: Per donor, three plates held CD4 naive cells, three held CD4 memory, two held CD8 naive and one held CD8 memory.

This clone was found once. The antigen is unknown. The sample holds other DNA sequences that translate to the same CDR3. Selected positively for CCR7 and CD45RO-negative, naive CD8 cells excluded terminally differentiated effector memory CD45RA+ cells. The repertoire was sequenced with immunoSEQ multiplex PCR; TCRdb's copy has only in-frame clones and lacks some. Among millions of clones listed, just under 95% were seen once. The germline CDR1 and CDR2 sequences are MNHEY and SMNVEV (reference sequence). The CDR3 runs 12 residues. J lost 8 bases, V lost 6 bases, and 6 bases had no gene match. Study-wide findings and caveats: All-four-donor shared clonotypes had higher generation probabilities than non-shared clonotypes did. Clonotype sharing among donors was thought likely to change with sequencing depth.

This receptor was identified in a young man in good health. Sample: naive CD8+ T cells sorted from blood. V usage is TRBV27 and J usage is TRBJ1-2; 7 nucleotides align to TRBD1. Here the CDR3 reads CASSLRGQGYTF. For the CDR3, the DNA is TGTGCCAGCAGCTTGAGGGGGCAAGGCTACACCTTC.